The present TCR beta chain was sequenced within a study of CD8 T cells in Susac syndrome. RNA in amounts of 0.5 to 1 ug was reverse transcribed with random hexamers. Amplification of the TCR beta CDR3 was carried out by immunoSEQ multiplex PCR, which spanned a total of 54 Vbeta and 13 Jbeta segments. A single record per CDR3 protein comes from TCRdb applying MiXCR to the immunoSEQ multiplex PCR reads. The sample yields 140,000 or so distinct CDR3 sequences, roughly 95% seen once. The sample comprised CD4+ T cells from PBMCs. This TCR came from a human donor with multiple sclerosis.

The CDR3 bases are TGCAGTGCACCTATAGACAGGGTTAGCAATCAGCCCCAGCATTTT. Encoded protein: CSAPIDRVSNQPQHF. V is TRBV20-1 and J is TRBJ1-5; 7 bases align to TRBD1. Germline loops: CDR1 DFQATT, CDR2 SNEGSKA (reference sequence). With V trimmed by 6 bases and J by 0 bases, 8 bases remained unmatched. This CDR3 spans 15 amino acids.